This T cell receptor (beta chain) was retrieved from a study of beta chain features in type 1 diabetes. CD4+ naive, central memory, regulatory and stem cell-like memory cells were sorted via CD45RO/CCR7/CD25/CD127/CD95/CD27. Study-wide points: Among patients with Type 1 diabetes, TCRB CDR3s were moderately but significantly shorter in every one of the four CD4+ subsets.

Sequenced material consisted of expressed TCRB transcripts (all of the isolated RNA was reverse transcribed). Some clones are missing from TCRdb's copy, which holds only in-frame ones; the method was immunoSEQ multiplex PCR. The table shows approximately 52,000 clones, with about 60% occurring only once. As for this clone: What it binds is unknown.

After removal of 5 bases from V and 9 bases from J, the junction contained 7 bases not matched to a gene. The length of the CDR3 is 13 residues. Germline CDR1 and CDR2: MGHDK and SYGVNS. The sample taken for sequencing was stem cell memory CD4+ T cells from blood. The J gene is TRBJ2-7, the V gene TRBV25-1; the match to TRBD2 covers 10 bases. The TCR comes from a woman in her twenties or thirties with type 1 diabetes. The CDR3 is CASSYTSGDRQYF. DNA for the CDR3: TGTGCCAGCAGTTATACTAGCGGGGACAGGCAGTACTTC.